This TCR beta chain was identified in a study of T cell responses to AZD1222 COVID-19 vaccine. Across the whole study: Timing groups of about 4 and about 12 weeks for second doses were pooled. General study findings and limits: It should be noted that donors were predominantly white British and more often female, and clonal diversity was possibly underestimated. The span of vaccine-associated CD4 TCRs extended across spike, with dominance at 160-218 and 743-854.

Assay used: immunoSEQ multiplex PCR; TCRdb lists only in-frame clones, some missing. The sample holds about 180,000 clones, 70% to 90% seen once. Unmatched junction bases numbered 5, after V lost 1 base and J lost 2 bases. Looked up from germline, CDR1 is SGHDN and CDR2 is FVKESK. The CDR3 runs 16 residues. With respect to this clone: Its target is not known.

Sequencing used peripheral blood, obtained on day 0 of AZD1222 vaccination. The chain carries TRBV14 and TRBJ2-1, with TRBD2 matching 7 bases. The origin of this receptor is an adult in good health. CDR3 in amino acids: CASSQVGGKPYNEQFF. Here the CDR3 DNA reads TGTGCCAGCAGCCAAGTGGGGGGGAAACCCTACAATGAGCAGTTCTTC.